This T cell receptor (beta chain) was documented in a study of blood T cell repertoires in COVID-19 (dated by TCRdb to the early 2020s). Regarding the study in general: The collaborator samples originated in the United States, Italy and Spain and spanned the acute and convalescent phases of COVID-19. The material from the prospective study consisted of cDNA or gDNA derived from T cells, B-cell-depleted T cells, or PBMCs. The dataset comprised deeply sampled blood TCRbeta repertoires from subjects exposed to, actively infected with, or recovered from COVID-19. The repertoires were made available in a free public database intended to serve as a resource for research on the immune response to SARS-CoV-2. The samples were drawn from the first 160 participants of the ongoing ImmuneRACE study and from 1,254 subjects provided by 6 global collaborators. Nearly every sample came with metadata listing a de-identified subject ID, COVID-19 status, age in years and sex. Where available, HLA class I and class II types were obtained from metadata supplied by the sample provider rather than from assay-based typing.

Regarding this clone: Its antigen specificity is not known. Per-base qualities were not stored, and no clone one base away is much larger.

Samples from volunteer blood donors who had recovered from COVID-19 were contributed by a second Seattle source. Whole blood was collected in K2EDTA tubes by collaborating institutions according to the institutions' own protocols. Collaborator samples were shipped for TCRbeta analysis as frozen whole blood, isolated PBMCs, or DNA extracted from either sample type. The immunoSEQ Assay, a bias-controlled multiplex PCR, was used to amplify TCRbeta CDR3 regions from genomic DNA. In the authors' own workflow: The number of nucleated cells in each sample was estimated by amplification of reference gene primers within the assay. To quantify the absolute abundance of each unique TCRbeta CDR3 rearrangement, sequence reads were collapsed and filtered. For each sample, productive Simpson clonality was calculated as the square root of Simpson's diversity index over productive rearrangements. Imported from immuneACCESS, the table was reduced by TCRdb to in-frame sequences with V and J called. These copies leave out some clones; in studies compared against another copy, an unresolved V gene accounts for under half, and the cause of the remainder is not known. V and J calls plus clone size are reproduced from that table; the DNA served to infer D and trimming. The sample table holds approximately 130,000 clones, of which more than 75% were seen once. The ten largest clones take up approximately 16% of the sample.

The paper as a whole reports these results and caveats: Clinical and demographic metadata were provided uncurated, with the amount varying by source and participant.

The source is a woman aged 45 to 65 who had recovered from COVID-19. The material sequenced was peripheral blood.

The CDR3 region reads CASSQGRGLGQPQHF. The nucleotide sequence is given as TGCGCCAGCAGCCAAGGGCGGGGGCTAGGGCAGCCCCAGCATTTT. The chain couples TRBV4-3 to TRBJ1-5; the D segment could be TRBD1, given 6 matching bases. Trimming takes 1 base from V and 7 bases from J, and the germline ends sit 14 bases apart. The CDR3 starts with the cysteine, ends with the phenylalanine, and has 15 residues. The retained sequence is limited to the CDR3, 45 bases, with the frame set at the first base. The germline V gene gives CDR1 as LGHNA and CDR2 as YSLEER.